These T cell receptor beta chains were read from a single sample in a study of blood T cell repertoires in COVID-19. Generated by immunoSEQ multiplex PCR, the TCRdb table keeps only in-frame clones and is missing some. The sample lists some 200,000 clones; around 92% were seen once. The material sequenced was PBMCs or T cells enriched from blood (not recorded which). These receptors originate from a woman aged 18 to 35 who had recovered from COVID-19. The conserved cysteine and the conserved F or W are not part of the CDR3 here.

13	TRBV18	TRBJ1-5	ASSPLQDRGQPQH
11	TRBV5-4	TRBJ2-7	ASSRGTAYEQY
10	TRBV19	TRBJ1-2	ASSISRARET
16	TRBV6-6	TRBJ1-1	ASSRNDQQGSEGTEAF
14	TRBV9	TRBJ2-1	ASSFTSVSYANEQF
13	TRBV28	TRBJ1-5	AIASGGGGNQPQH
14	TRBV7-9	TRBJ1-2	ASSLAGQGANYGYT
12	TRBV7-8	TRBJ1-2	ASAGAAANYGYT
12	TRBV2	TRBJ2-1	ATLRESSYNEQF
12	TRBV6-1	TRBJ1-2	ASSEADRIYGYT
17	TRBV4-1	TRBJ2-3	ASSQPSNPEGAYTDTQY
13	TRBV15	TRBJ2-3	ATSRGNRVTDTQY
14	TRBV28	TRBJ1-2	ASSFGHRQTGYGYT
11	TRBV7-3	TRBJ2-5	ASSLSGGETQY
16	TRBV7-3	TRBJ2-1	ASSHTHAGGPTYNEQF
12	TRBV5-6	TRBJ2-5	ASSLVPGEETQY
11	TRBV4-1	TRBJ2-7	ASSQVPAYEQY
13	TRBV19	TRBJ2-7	ASSMAGTATHEQY
14	TRBV6-4	TRBJ1-1	ALPKSTGTGNTEAF
13	TRBV24-1	TRBJ1-4	ATSDSGGGGEKLF
15	TRBV18	TRBJ1-3	ASSPETGRSSGNTIY
11	TRBV29-1	TRBJ2-7	SVRGTISYEQY
10	TRBV12-3/TRBV12-4	TRBJ2-7	ASSSGTGEQY
15	TRBV4-1	TRBJ1-5	ASRPGTGASWDQPQH
13	TRBV11-2	TRBJ2-7	ASSLGRGRVYEQY
11	TRBV19	TRBJ2-5	ASSIGQGGTQY
13	TRBV29-1	TRBJ2-5	SVTDEPGVQETQY
14	TRBV7-7	TRBJ2-2	ASSLGTGGTTGELF
12	TRBV7-9	TRBJ2-2	ASSSLVGGGELF
16	TRBV2	TRBJ2-5	ASSELRPGHGYQETQY
12	TRBV6-4	TRBJ2-1	ASSESGGAVEQF
10	TRBV2	TRBJ1-5	ASSDEGKPQH
9	TRBV12-3/TRBV12-4	TRBJ2-1	ASLVDNEQF
12	TRBV6-5	TRBJ1-6	ASMRGSYNSPLH
13	TRBV9	TRBJ2-1	ASSVGRAVSNEQF